The 27 T cell receptor beta chains below all came from one sample that was sequenced in a study of human T cells and chemical hapten exposure. MiXCR, applied by TCRdb to the RACE reads, yields one record per CDR3 protein. This sample yields around 380,000 distinct CDR3 sequences, of which approximately 5% are seen a single time; approximately 8.2% belongs to the top ten. Time point given: pre-sensitization, week 0. Treatment described: therapeutic diphenylcyclopropenone sensitization with weekly scalp DPC. The sample here was whole blood, taken in connection with sensitization to the hapten diphenylcyclopropenone (DPC). The receptors here all came from a woman under 30 with alopecia areata. Some clones in this sample may be carry-over from other donors' samples.

In this sample, this clonotype turned up many times. The chain employs TRBV6-5 and TRBJ1-2, with 7 bases aligning to TRBD1. From germline, CDR1 is MNHEY and CDR2 SVGAGI. CDR3 size: 13 residues. V gave up 2 bases and J gave up 8 bases; unmatched junction bases: 5. Here the CDR3 reads CASSYRTGGGYTF. CDR3 bases: TGTGCCAGCAGTTACCGGACAGGAGGAGGCTACACCTTC.

This clonotype was seen ten or more times. As DNA, the CDR3 is TGTGCCAGCAGCTCTTTGGGACAGGGGGCTATGAACACTGAAGCTTTCTTT. Protein product: CASSSLGQGAMNTEAFF. The J gene is TRBJ1-1, the V gene TRBV7-9; 12 bases match TRBD1. Looked up from germline, CDR1 is SEHNR and CDR2 is FQNEAQ (reference sequence). J lost 0 bases, V lost 4 bases, and 6 bases had no gene match. The CDR3 contains 17 residues.

J is TRBJ2-3 and V is TRBV21-1; TRBD2, as called in the table, went unchecked against the DNA. TRBV21-1 counts as a pseudogene. This CDR3 has 16 amino acids. The CDR3 reads CASSKLPGGGADTQYF. CDR3 nucleotide sequence: TGTGCCAGCAGCAAACTCCCCGGCGGGGGGGCTGATACGCAGTATTTT.

This clonotype has at least ten counts. The chain combines TRBV5-1 with TRBJ1-2; D might be TRBD1 (6 bases). Germline V gene sequence: CDR1 SGHRS, CDR2 YFSETQ. The CDR3 consists of 17 residues. Trimming stripped 1 base from V and 1 base from J, with 17 bases between. CDR3 nucleotide sequence: TGCGCCAGCAGCTTGTTGCCAGGGGAAGAGTTTAACTATGGCTACACCTTC. It yields the protein CASSLLPGEEFNYGYTF. The variable domain in full, completed from reference TRBV5-1 and TRBJ1-2, reads KAGVTQTPRYLIKTRGQQVTLSCSPISGHRSVSWYQQTPGQGLQFLFEYFSETQRNKGNFPGRFSGRQFSNSRSEMNVSTLELGDSALYLCASSLLPGEEFNYGYTFGSGTRLTVV.

The chain couples TRBV5-1 to TRBJ1-2; no firm D call. V dropped 3 bases and J dropped 8 bases, with 17 bases sitting between them. CDR1 is SGHRS and CDR2 is YFSETQ in the germline V gene. The CDR3 is 14 amino acids. CDR3 sequence: CASSSEPGHAGYTF. The CDR3 DNA follows: TGCGCCAGCAGCTCTGAACCCGGGCACGCGGGCTACACCTTC. The full variable domain, in which reference TRBV5-1 and TRBJ1-2 provide the parts outside the CDR3, is KAGVTQTPRYLIKTRGQQVTLSCSPISGHRSVSWYQQTPGQGLQFLFEYFSETQRNKGNFPGRFSGRQFSNSRSEMNVSTLELGDSALYLCASSSEPGHAGYTFGSGTRLTVV.

Only a few counts were recorded for this clonotype. The chain uses TRBV5-6 and TRBJ2-7; D uncertain. Trimming removed 2 bases from V and 2 bases from J, with 11 bases in between. Germline V gene data show CDR1 as SGHDT and CDR2 as YYEEEE. This CDR3 region has 14 residues. CDR3 protein: CASSFSSPPYEQYF. CDR3 bases: TGTGCCAGCAGCTTTTCGAGTCCCCCCTACGAGCAGTACTTC.

This clonotype was counted many times. This sequence joins TRBV2 and TRBJ1-2, with D possibly being TRBD1 (6 bases). CDR1 and CDR2 (germline): SNHLY, FYNNEI. The ends were cut back, 5 bases at V and 2 bases at J, with 15 bases in the middle. The CDR3 is 15 residues long. Here the CDR3 reads CASSPSGGPNYGYTF. The CDR3 nucleotides read TGTGCCAGCAGTCCGTCGGGGGGCCCCAACTATGGCTACACCTTC.

This clonotype was detected a few times. The V and J genes are TRBV6-1 and TRBJ2-2; D unclear. Germline V lookup: CDR1 MNHNS, CDR2 SASEGT. This CDR3 is 11 amino acids long. V was shortened by 6 bases and J by 5 bases, with 4 bases between the two germline ends. Here the CDR3 reads CASRETGELFF. The CDR3 DNA reads as TGTGCCAGCAGGGAGACCGGGGAGCTGTTTTTT.

This clonotype was seen repeatedly, ten times or more. V is TRBV27 and J is TRBJ2-7, with D uncertain. The CDR3 totals 11 residues. Trimming removed 0 bases from V and 8 bases from J, with 5 bases in between. Germline CDR1 is MNHEY and CDR2 is SMNVEV (reference sequence). As DNA, the CDR3 is TGTGCCAGCAGTTTATCGAGTAAGCAGTACTTC. It is translated as CASSLSSKQYF.

This clonotype was seen only a few times. This chain uses TRBV5-1 with TRBJ2-5, with 8 bases aligning to TRBD1. This CDR3 is 14 amino acids long. J was trimmed by 7 bases and V by 1 base; bases with no gene match: 6. Germline CDR1 reads SGHRS; CDR2 reads YFSETQ. The CDR3 sequence: CASSLSGQGRTQYF. CDR3 coding DNA: TGCGCCAGCAGCTTGAGTGGACAGGGTCGGACCCAGTACTTC.

This clonotype was recorded a few times. The chain carries TRBV9 and TRBJ2-5; perhaps TRBD2 as D (6 bases). CDR1 is SGDLS, CDR2 YYNGEE, per germline. Trimming took off 2 bases at V and 1 base at J, with 12 bases between the two ends. The CDR3 has 15 residues. In DNA form, the CDR3 reads TGTGCCAGCAGCGTGATCGGGACTGCCCAAGAGACCCAGTACTTC. Translated, it gives CASSVIGTAQETQYF.

V and J are TRBV4-1 and TRBJ2-3; D unclear. The J call is uncertain, as TRBJ1-5 better fits the DNA end. Germline CDR1 MGHRA, CDR2 YSYEKL. The CDR3 loop spans 13 amino acids. As DNA, the CDR3 is TGCGCCAGCAGCCCCGAGGGCGCAGATACGCAGCATTTT. Its translation: CASSPEGADTQHF.

This clonotype was counted between two and nine times. The chain couples TRBV21-1 to TRBJ2-7; TRBD2, the table's D call, was not compared with the DNA. TRBV21-1 is described as a pseudogene. The CDR3 spans 11 residues. CDR3 loop: CASSEGAEQYF. The CDR3 bases are TGTGCCAGCAGCGAGGGTGCAGAGCAGTACTTC.

This clonotype was seen at least ten times. This chain joins TRBV20-1 and TRBJ2-3; TRBD2 agrees at 12 bases. This CDR3 region has 15 residues. CDR1 and CDR2 (germline): DFQATT, SNEGSKA (reference sequence). The V gene end was trimmed by 3 bases and the J gene end by 8 bases; junction bases not matched to a gene: 9. CDR3 amino acids: CSASTASGGAFTQYF. The CDR3 coding sequence is TGCAGTGCTAGTACAGCTAGCGGGGGGGCTTTTACGCAGTATTTT.

Only a few counts were recorded for this clonotype. The chain employs TRBV10-3 and TRBJ2-3; 10 positions match TRBD1. The CDR3 covers 15 residues. CDR1 is ENHRY, CDR2 SYGVKD, per germline. V lost 8 bases, J lost 2 bases, and 7 bases stayed unmatched. The CDR3 spells CAIGTGQGVTDTQYF. The CDR3 DNA sequence: TGTGCCATCGGCACTGGACAGGGGGTCACAGATACGCAGTATTTT.

At least ten counts were recorded for this clonotype. The V gene is TRBV6-6, the J gene TRBJ1-1; 9 nucleotides line up with TRBD1. Germline CDR1 MNHNY, CDR2 SVGAGI (reference sequence). Trimming cost V 2 bases and J 5 bases; bases outside gene matches: 6. This CDR3 is built from 15 residues. The CDR3 nucleotides are TGTGCCAGCAGTTACCCCGTGGACAGGGGAACTGAAGCTTTCTTT. Its protein is CASSYPVDRGTEAFF.

In its sample, this clonotype was seen a few times. The chain links TRBV6-6 to TRBJ1-3; no reliable D call. The CDR3 is 14 amino acids. Between the trimmed V and J ends, which lost 2 bases and 1 base, there was a span of 6 bases. The germline V gene has CDR1 MNHNY and CDR2 SVGAGI (reference sequence). The CDR3 loop reads CASSYRESGNTIYF. CDR3 nucleotides: TGTGCCAGCAGTTACAGGGAATCTGGAAACACCATATATTTT.

This clonotype was seen repeatedly, ten times or more. This chain links TRBV12-3 or TRBV12-4 with TRBJ2-3; D is perhaps TRBD1 (6 bases). V was shortened by 3 bases and J by 4 bases, with 8 bases between the two germline ends. This CDR3 has 13 amino acids. For the CDR3, the DNA is TGTGCCAGCAGTTTTACAGGGCCAGATACGCAGTATTTT. It encodes CASSFTGPDTQYF.

This clonotype was counted ten times or more. The chain combines TRBV7-2 with TRBJ2-7, with 9 nucleotides matching TRBD1. Germline V gene lookup returns CDR1 SGHTA and CDR2 FQGNSA. CDR3 length: 15 amino acids. V was pared by 3 bases and J by 3 bases, with 6 bases of the junction left unmatched. The CDR3 bases are TGTGCCAGCAGCTTGGGACAGGGAGTGCGCTACGAGCAGTACTTC. Encoded protein: CASSLGQGVRYEQYF.

This clonotype was counted many times. The rearrangement uses TRBV3-1 and TRBJ2-1, with 9 bases matching TRBD1. The CDR3 contains 13 residues. The trim removed 4 bases at V and 7 bases at J, leaving 2 bases unmatched. Germline CDR1 reads LGHDT; CDR2 reads YNNKEL (reference sequence). CDR3 DNA sequence: TGTGCCAGCAGCCGACAGGGGGAAAATGAGCAGTTCTTC. It encodes CASSRQGENEQFF.

This clonotype was counted at least ten times. The chain carries TRBV11-2 and TRBJ2-1; TRBD2 aligns across 8 bases. The CDR3 covers 15 residues. Germline values: CDR1 SGHAT, CDR2 FQNNGV. The J segment lost 3 bases and the V segment lost 7 bases, leaving 8 bases of the junction unmatched. The CDR3 sequence is CASIPGGSGYNEQFF. The CDR3 nucleotides are TGTGCCAGCATCCCGGGGGGGTCGGGCTACAATGAGCAGTTCTTC.

This clonotype was observed a few times. CDR3 in amino acids: CASSRTGAQPQHF. Written as DNA, the CDR3 is TGTGCCAGCAGTCGGACAGGGGCCCAGCCCCAGCATTTT. This chain joins TRBV6-2 or TRBV6-3 and TRBJ1-5; TRBD1 matches at 9 bases. Per germline, CDR1 MNHEY and CDR2 SVGEGT. V trimming: 5 bases; J trimming: 7 bases; junction bases outside the gene matches: 3. The CDR3 runs 13 residues.

This clonotype was observed at least ten times. CDR3 nucleotides: TGTGCCAGCAGCCAAGAAGGGGGTACAGGGCTTGCTGAAAAACTGTTTTTT. It is translated as CASSQEGGTGLAEKLFF. The rearrangement joins TRBV7-6 to TRBJ1-4; TRBD1 is a possible D gene (6 bases). Germline values: CDR1 SGHVS, CDR2 FNYEAQ. This CDR3 contains 17 residues. V was pared by 5 bases and J by 7 bases, with 23 bases between.

Only a few counts were recorded for this clonotype. The chain joins TRBV20-1 to TRBJ2-1, with 8 bases matching TRBD2. CDR1 is DFQATT and CDR2 is SNEGSKA in the germline V gene (reference sequence). With 0 bases clipped from V and 9 bases from J, the junction kept 10 bases outside the gene matches. CDR3 length: 15 residues. Here the CDR3 reads CSARDFRGGRGEQFF. The CDR3 region has the DNA TGCAGTGCTAGAGATTTCCGGGGGGGCCGCGGTGAGCAGTTCTTC.

This clonotype was seen at least ten times. The chain joins TRBV7-9 to TRBJ2-3; the D gene is possibly TRBD2 (5 bases). V was clipped by 8 bases and J by 2 bases, with 11 bases between them. This CDR3 spans 13 amino acids. Germline loops: CDR1 SEHNR, CDR2 FQNEAQ (reference sequence). The CDR3 DNA is TGTGCCAGCGGAGGTTACCTCACAGATACGCAGTATTTT. Translation gives CASGGYLTDTQYF.

This clonotype was counted at least ten times. The chain has TRBV20-1 and TRBJ1-2, with D maybe TRBD1 (6 bases). The CDR3 totals 14 residues. CDR1 and CDR2 from the germline V gene are DFQATT and SNEGSKA (reference sequence). V gave up 5 bases and J gave up 7 bases, with 20 bases separating them. CDR3 residues: CSARGGTLMTGYTF. The CDR3 coding sequence is TGCAGTGCTCGAGGGGGAACTCTAATGACTGGCTACACCTTC.

The chain carries TRBV5-4 and TRBJ2-2; the match to TRBD1 covers 9 bases. The germline gives CDR1 SGHNT, CDR2 YYREEE (reference sequence). The CDR3 has 16 amino acids. The V gene end was trimmed by 5 bases and the J gene end by 4 bases; junction bases not matched to a gene: 9. The CDR3 spells CASSSKDRGFTGELFF. CDR3 bases: TGTGCCAGCAGTTCGAAGGACAGGGGATTCACCGGGGAGCTGTTTTTT.